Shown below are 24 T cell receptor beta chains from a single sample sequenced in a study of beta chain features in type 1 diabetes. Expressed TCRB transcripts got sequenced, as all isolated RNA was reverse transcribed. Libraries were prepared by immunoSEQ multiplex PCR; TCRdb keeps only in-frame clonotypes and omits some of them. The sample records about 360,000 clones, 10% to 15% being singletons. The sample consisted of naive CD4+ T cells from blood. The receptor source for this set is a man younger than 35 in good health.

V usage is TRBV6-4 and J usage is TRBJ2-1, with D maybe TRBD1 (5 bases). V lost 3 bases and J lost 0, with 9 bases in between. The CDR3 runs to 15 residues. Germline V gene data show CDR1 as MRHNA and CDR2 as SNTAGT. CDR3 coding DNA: TGTGCCAGCAGTGAGACAGTCAGCTCCTACAATGAGCAGTTCTTC. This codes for CASSETVSSYNEQFF.

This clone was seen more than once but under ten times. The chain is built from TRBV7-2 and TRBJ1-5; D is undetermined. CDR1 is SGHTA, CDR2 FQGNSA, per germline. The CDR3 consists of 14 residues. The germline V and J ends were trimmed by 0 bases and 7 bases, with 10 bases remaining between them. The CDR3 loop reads CASSLAPGVQPQHF. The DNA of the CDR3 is TGTGCCAGCAGCTTAGCCCCCGGAGTCCAGCCCCAGCATTTT.

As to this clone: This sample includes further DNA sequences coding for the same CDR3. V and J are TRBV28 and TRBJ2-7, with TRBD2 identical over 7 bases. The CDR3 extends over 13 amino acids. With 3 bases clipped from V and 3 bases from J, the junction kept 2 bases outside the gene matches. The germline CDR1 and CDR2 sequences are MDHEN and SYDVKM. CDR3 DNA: TGTGCCAGCAGTTTGGGGAGGGACTACGAGCAGTACTTC. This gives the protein CASSLGRDYEQYF.

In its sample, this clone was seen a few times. The CDR3 nucleotides are TGTGCCAGCAGCTTATGGAGTCAGCCCCAGCATTTT. It is translated as CASSLWSQPQHF. V and J are TRBV7-9 and TRBJ1-5, with D uncertain. From germline, CDR1 is SEHNR and CDR2 FQNEAQ (reference sequence). CDR3 size: 12 residues. Trimming took 2 bases from V and 6 from J, leaving 5 bases between them.

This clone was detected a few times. Written as DNA, the CDR3 is TGTGCCAGCAGACTACCCGGACTAGCGCTTGAGACCCAGTACTTC. Its protein product is CASRLPGLALETQYF. The genes are TRBV2 and TRBJ2-5; 9 bases are a match to TRBD2. Trimming removed 6 bases from V and 5 bases from J; junction bases left unmatched: 10. Germline CDR1 reads SNHLY; CDR2 reads FYNNEI. The CDR3 extends over 15 amino acids.

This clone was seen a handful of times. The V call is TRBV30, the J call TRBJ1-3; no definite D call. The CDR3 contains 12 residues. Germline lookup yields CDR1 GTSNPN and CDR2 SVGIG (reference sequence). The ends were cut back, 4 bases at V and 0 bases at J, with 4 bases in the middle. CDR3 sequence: CAWTVSGNTIYF. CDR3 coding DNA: TGTGCCTGGACGGTCTCTGGAAACACCATATATTTT.

The CDR3 DNA is TGTGCCAGCAGCTCCCGACCCAGCAGGGGTCCTAACTATGGCTACACCTTC. Translation: CASSSRPSRGPNYGYTF. This chain links TRBV7-2 with TRBJ1-2, with TRBD1 as a possible D gene (6 bases). Germline CDR1 is SGHTA and CDR2 is FQGNSA. Trimming left V 4 bases short and J 0 bases short, with 18 bases between. This CDR3 has 17 residues.

This CDR3 reads CASSLEGGSTGELFF. In DNA form, the CDR3 reads TGTGCCAGCAGCTTAGAGGGCGGGTCCACCGGGGAGCTGTTTTTT. This chain joins TRBV7-2 and TRBJ2-2; D may be TRBD2 (5 bases). CDR3 length: 15 amino acids. V was shortened by 1 base and J by 4 bases, with 10 bases between the two germline ends. The germline CDR1 and CDR2 sequences are SGHTA and FQGNSA.

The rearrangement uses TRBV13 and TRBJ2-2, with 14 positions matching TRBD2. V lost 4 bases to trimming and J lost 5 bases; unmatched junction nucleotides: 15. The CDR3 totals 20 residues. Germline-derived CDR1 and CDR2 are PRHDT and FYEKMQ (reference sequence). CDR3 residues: CASSSRTSGGPRRETGELFF. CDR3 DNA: TGTGCCAGCAGCTCTCGGACTAGCGGGGGGCCACGGAGGGAAACCGGGGAGCTGTTTTTT.

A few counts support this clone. The CDR3 loop is CASSVVGGQQETQYF. The CDR3 region has the DNA TGTGCCAGCAGCGTAGTAGGCGGACAGCAAGAGACCCAGTACTTC. V usage is TRBV9 and J usage is TRBJ2-5; possible D gene TRBD1, 6 bases. V lost 0 bases to trimming and J lost 2 bases, with 11 bases between them. Germline CDR1 and CDR2: SGDLS and YYNGEE. The CDR3 has 15 residues.

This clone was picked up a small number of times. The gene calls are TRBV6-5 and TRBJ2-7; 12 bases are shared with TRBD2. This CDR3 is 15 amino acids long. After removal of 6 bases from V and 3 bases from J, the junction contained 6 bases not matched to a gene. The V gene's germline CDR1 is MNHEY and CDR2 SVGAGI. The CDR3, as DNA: TGTGCCAGCAGCCGGACTAGCGGGACTTACTACGAGCAGTACTTC. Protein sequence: CASSRTSGTYYEQYF.

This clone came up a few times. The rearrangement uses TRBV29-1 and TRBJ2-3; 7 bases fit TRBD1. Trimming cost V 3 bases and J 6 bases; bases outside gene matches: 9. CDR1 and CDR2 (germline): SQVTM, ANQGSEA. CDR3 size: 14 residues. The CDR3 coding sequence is TGCAGCGTTGAGTGGAGAAGGGGGCGGGATACGCAGTATTTT. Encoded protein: CSVEWRRGRDTQYF.

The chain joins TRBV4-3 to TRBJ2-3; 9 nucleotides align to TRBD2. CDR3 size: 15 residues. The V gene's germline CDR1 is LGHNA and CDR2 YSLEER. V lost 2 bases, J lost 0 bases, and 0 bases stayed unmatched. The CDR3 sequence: CASSQLAGSTDTQYF. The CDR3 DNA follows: TGCGCCAGCAGCCAACTAGCGGGGAGCACAGATACGCAGTATTTT.

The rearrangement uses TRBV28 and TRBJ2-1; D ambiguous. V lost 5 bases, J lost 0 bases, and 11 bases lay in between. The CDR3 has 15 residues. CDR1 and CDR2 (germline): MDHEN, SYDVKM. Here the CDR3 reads CASSGRHRSYNEQFF. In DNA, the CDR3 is TGTGCCAGCAGTGGTCGACACCGCTCCTACAATGAGCAGTTCTTC.

The CDR3 sequence is CASSPRTGLNTEAFF. CDR3 sequence (DNA): TGTGCCAGCAGCCCCAGGACAGGACTGAACACTGAAGCTTTCTTT. The chain combines TRBV9 with TRBJ1-1, with TRBD1 matching 7 bases. This CDR3 is built from 15 residues. J gave up 0 bases and V 4 bases, and 6 bases lay outside the gene matches. Germline V gene lookup returns CDR1 SGDLS and CDR2 YYNGEE.

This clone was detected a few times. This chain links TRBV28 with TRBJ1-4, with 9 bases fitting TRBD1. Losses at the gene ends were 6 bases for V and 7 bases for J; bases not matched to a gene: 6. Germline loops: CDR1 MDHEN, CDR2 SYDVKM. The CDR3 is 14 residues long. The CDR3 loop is CASRLQGAGEKLFF. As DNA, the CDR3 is TGTGCCAGCAGACTACAGGGGGCGGGTGAAAAACTGTTTTTT.

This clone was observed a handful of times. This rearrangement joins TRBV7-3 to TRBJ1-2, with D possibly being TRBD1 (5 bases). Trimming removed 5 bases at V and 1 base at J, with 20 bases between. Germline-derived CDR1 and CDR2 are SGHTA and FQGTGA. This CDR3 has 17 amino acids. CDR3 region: CASSPHGQDKFNYGYTF. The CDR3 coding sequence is TGTGCCAGCAGCCCCCACGGTCAGGACAAATTTAACTATGGCTACACCTTC.

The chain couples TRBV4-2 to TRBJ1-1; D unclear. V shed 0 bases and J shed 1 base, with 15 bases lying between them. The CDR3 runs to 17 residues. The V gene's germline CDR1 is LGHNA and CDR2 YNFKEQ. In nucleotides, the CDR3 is TGTGCCAGCAGCCAAGATCCCAATTGGGCGGGGAACACTGAAGCTTTCTTT. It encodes CASSQDPNWAGNTEAFF.

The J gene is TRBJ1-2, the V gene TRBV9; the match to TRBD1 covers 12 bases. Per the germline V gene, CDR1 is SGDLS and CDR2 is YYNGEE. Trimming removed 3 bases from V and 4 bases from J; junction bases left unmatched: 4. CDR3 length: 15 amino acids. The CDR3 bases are TGTGCCAGCAGCGATGGGACAGGGGGCACCTATGGCTACACCTTC. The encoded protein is CASSDGTGGTYGYTF. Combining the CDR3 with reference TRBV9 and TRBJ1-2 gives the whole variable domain DSGVTQTPKHLITATGQRVTLRCSPRSGDLSVYWYQQSLDQGLQFLIQYYNGEERAKGNILERFSAQQFPDLHSELNLSSLELGDSALYFCASSDGTGGTYGYTFGSGTRLTVV.

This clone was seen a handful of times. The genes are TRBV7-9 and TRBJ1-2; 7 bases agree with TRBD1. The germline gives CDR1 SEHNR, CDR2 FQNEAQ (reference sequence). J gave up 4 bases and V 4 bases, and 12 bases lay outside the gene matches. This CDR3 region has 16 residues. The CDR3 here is CASSSDPDRDLYGYTF. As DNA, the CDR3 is TGTGCCAGCAGCTCAGACCCCGACAGGGACCTCTATGGCTACACCTTC.

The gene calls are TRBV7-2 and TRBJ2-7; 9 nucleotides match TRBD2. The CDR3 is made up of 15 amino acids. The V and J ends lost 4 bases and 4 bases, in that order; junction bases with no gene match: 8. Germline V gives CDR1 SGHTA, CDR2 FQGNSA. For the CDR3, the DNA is TGTGCCAGCAGCTCCAGCCAGAGCGGGGGGTACGAGCAGTACTTC. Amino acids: CASSSSQSGGYEQYF.

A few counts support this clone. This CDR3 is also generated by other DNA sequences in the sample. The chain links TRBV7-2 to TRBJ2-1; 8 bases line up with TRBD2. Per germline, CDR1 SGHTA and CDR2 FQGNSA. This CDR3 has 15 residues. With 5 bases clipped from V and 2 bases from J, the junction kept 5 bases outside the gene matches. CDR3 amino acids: CASSPLAGPYNEQFF. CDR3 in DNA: TGTGCCAGCAGCCCCCTAGCGGGCCCCTACAATGAGCAGTTCTTC.

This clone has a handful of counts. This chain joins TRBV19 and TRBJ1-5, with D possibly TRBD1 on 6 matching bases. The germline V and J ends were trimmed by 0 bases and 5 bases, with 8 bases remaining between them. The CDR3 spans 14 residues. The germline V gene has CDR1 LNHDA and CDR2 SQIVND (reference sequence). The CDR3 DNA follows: TGTGCCAGTAGTATAGACAGGGGATATCAGCCCCAGCATTTT. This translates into CASSIDRGYQPQHF.

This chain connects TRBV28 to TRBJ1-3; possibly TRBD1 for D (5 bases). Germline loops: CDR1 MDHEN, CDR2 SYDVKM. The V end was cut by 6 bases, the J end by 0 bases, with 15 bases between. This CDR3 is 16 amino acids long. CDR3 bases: TGTGCCAGCAGCAGACAGTTGGGATTCTCTGGAAACACCATATATTTT. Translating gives CASSRQLGFSGNTIYF.